This TCR beta chain appears in the sequencing data of a study of blood T cell repertoires in COVID-19. Looking at the study overall: There were acute and convalescent COVID-19 samples, and they came from the United States, Italy and Spain. T cells, B-cell-depleted T cells, or PBMCs provided the cDNA or gDNA that served as material.

This study enrolled people aged about 18 to 90 from around 25 US geographic areas. Profiling relied on immunoSEQ multiplex PCR, and the TCRdb table lists in-frame clones only, not all of them. Among 200,000 to 250,000 clones listed, less than 90% were seen once. This CDR3 has 15 residues. Germline V gene lookup returns CDR1 SGHTA and CDR2 FQGNSA. J was trimmed by 2 bases and V by 4 bases; bases with no gene match: 2. Sequencing was carried out using PBMCs or T cells enriched from blood (not recorded which). This rearrangement joins TRBV7-2 to TRBJ1-1, with TRBD1 matching over 12 bases. The clonotype was recovered from a woman aged 30 to 39 who had recovered from COVID-19. The CDR3 here is CASSWDRGRNTEAFF. The DNA of the CDR3 is TGTGCCAGCAGCTGGGACAGGGGGCGCAACACTGAAGCTTTCTTT.